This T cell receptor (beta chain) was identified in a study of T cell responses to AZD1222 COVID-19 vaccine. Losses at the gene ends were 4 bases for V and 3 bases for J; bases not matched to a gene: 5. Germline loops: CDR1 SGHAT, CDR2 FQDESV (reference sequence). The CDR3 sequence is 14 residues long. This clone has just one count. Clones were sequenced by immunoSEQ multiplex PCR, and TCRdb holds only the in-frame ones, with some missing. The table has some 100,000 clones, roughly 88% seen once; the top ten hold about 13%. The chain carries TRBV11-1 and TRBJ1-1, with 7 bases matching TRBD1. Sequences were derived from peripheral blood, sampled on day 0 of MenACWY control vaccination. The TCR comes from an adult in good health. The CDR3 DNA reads TGTGCCAGCAGCTCCCGGGACAGAGACACTGAAGCTTTCTTT. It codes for CASSSRDRDTEAFF. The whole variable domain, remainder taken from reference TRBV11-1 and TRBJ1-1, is EAEVAQSPRYKITEKSQAVAFWCDPISGHATLYWYRQILGQGPELLVQFQDESVVDDSQLPKDRFSAERLKGVDSTLKIQPAELGDSAMYLCASSSRDRDTEAFFGQGTRLTVV.